This T cell receptor beta chain derives from a study of cytomegalovirus exposure and HLA in healthy donors. Data came from immunoSEQ multiplex PCR; TCRdb stores just in-frame clones and leaves some out. Among about 150,000 clones, less than 95% were seen once, and the ten largest hold about 2%. The CDR3 has 13 amino acids. Trimming pared 5 bases from V and 1 base from J, leaving 8 bases between. Germline CDR1 SGHNT, CDR2 YENEEA. Sequencing input: PBMCs. This chain connects TRBV11-3 to TRBJ1-1; the D is unclear. The TCR was taken from a man aged 18 to 35 in good health and CMV-seropositive. CDR3 sequence (DNA): TGTGCCAGCAGCCCCGGTGGGAACACTGAAGCTTTCTTT. Translating it yields CASSPGGNTEAFF.